The clone carrying this TCR beta chain turned up a few times. Its specificity is unknown. Findings and limits, study-wide: Greatest tumor Treg TCR overlap was with tumor naive CD4+ cells. The larger cohort examined one V-J beta rearrangement, not whole repertoires. Tumor memory CD4+ T cell TCR gene usage clustered with blood and lymph node memory CD4+ cells and lymph node naive CD4+ cells.

Full-length variable regions came from constant-region reverse primers plus semi-nested Nested Universal Primer A PCR. TCRdb re-called the 5' RACE reads through MiXCR, storing one row per CDR3 protein. The table lists about 47,000 distinct CDR3 sequences, roughly 28% of them singletons. The CDR3 covers 17 residues. Trimming left V 2 bases short and J 1 base short, with 15 bases between. In germline, CDR1 is SGHTA, CDR2 FQGNSA. The receptor comes from a female donor with breast cancer. This chain connects TRBV7-2 to TRBJ1-3, with D possibly TRBD1 on 5 matching bases. The sequenced material came from naive CD4+ T cells sorted from blood. The subset: naive CD4+ T cells, CD4+CD45RA+CD25-. CDR3 in DNA: TGTGCCAGCAGCTTATTCGTTGGCAGGGTTTCTGGAAACACCATATATTTT. This sequence encodes CASSLFVGRVSGNTIYF.